This T cell receptor (beta chain) was sequenced for a study of response to subunit inactivated influenza vaccine. Regarding this clonotype: Its specificity is unknown.

Using its own MiXCR run on the RT-PCR reads, TCRdb lists one record per CDR3 protein. The table lists more than 700,000 distinct CDR3 sequences, approximately 22% of them singletons, with 10% to 13% in the top ten. Study conclusions and caveats: Only a handful of new T cells, the authors suggested, are recruited with each seasonal influenza vaccination.

The sample consisted of PBMCs from blood, taken 4 to 6 days after vaccination. The source of this sequence is a man aged 50-59 years who received an inactivated influenza vaccine.

CDR3 protein: CATSRGLQGGETQYF. The CDR3 nucleotides read TGTGCCACCAGCAGGGGACTTCAGGGAGGAGAGACCCAGTACTTC. This chain uses TRBV15 with TRBJ2-5, with D maybe TRBD2 (6 bases). This CDR3 is 15 amino acids long. CDR1 is LNHNV, CDR2 YYDKDF, per germline (reference sequence). V dropped 3 bases and J dropped 4 bases, with 15 bases sitting between them. Full variable domain (rest looked up from reference TRBV15 and TRBJ2-5): DAMVIQNPRYQVTQFGKPVTLSCSQTLNHNVMYWYQQKSSQAPKLLFHYYDKDFNNEADTPDNFQSRRPNTSFCFLDIRSPGLGDTAMYLCATSRGLQGGETQYFGPGTRLLVL.